This T cell receptor beta chain was sequenced during a study of blood T cell repertoires in COVID-19. Study in general: Italy, Spain and the United States were the sources of the convalescent and acute COVID-19 samples.

This table comes from immunoSEQ multiplex PCR, and its TCRdb copy is limited to in-frame clones, with some not included. The sample carries 300,000 to 350,000 clones, roughly 86% recorded once. Participants, roughly 18 to 90 years old, spanned about two dozen US areas. The CDR3 is 16 residues long. Germline assignment: CDR1 LGHDT and CDR2 YNNKEL (reference sequence). V lost 0 bases, J lost 5 bases, and 14 bases lay in between. Sequenced sample: PBMCs or T cells enriched from blood (not recorded which). The origin of this receptor is a woman younger than 35 who had recovered from COVID-19. The J gene is TRBJ2-1, the V gene TRBV3-1 (or the pseudogene TRBV3-2); no firm D call. The CDR3 DNA reads TGTGCCAGCAGCCAAGATCTCCAGGCAGGCAACAATGAGCAGTTCTTC. It specifies CASSQDLQAGNNEQFF.